This TCR beta chain was obtained from a study of OX40 agonist ivuxolimab in advanced cancers. Data came from immunoSEQ multiplex PCR; TCRdb stores just in-frame clones and leaves some out. The repertoire has 65,000 to 90,000 clones, 80% to 90% of them found once; the top ten carry less than 6%. V lost 7 bases to trimming and J lost 10 bases, with 20 bases between them. CDR1 is MNHEY, CDR2 SVGAGI, per germline. This CDR3 has 15 residues. The V and J genes are TRBV6-5 and TRBJ1-6; D is possibly TRBD1 (5 bases). The sequence was obtained from an adult with an advanced solid tumor such as melanoma, head and neck, liver or kidney cancer. Specimen: CD4+ or CD8+ T cells sorted from blood, collected in a trial of the OX40 agonist ivuxolimab. CDR3 coding DNA: TGTGCCAGCACAGGGACGCCAATCCCTGGGTCACCCCTCCACTTT. Its protein product is CASTGTPIPGSPLHF.